Below, 21 T cell receptor beta chains from the same sample are listed, as sequenced in a study of T-cell reconstitution after alpha-beta-depleted transplantation in children. For TCRbeta, the library was prepared with unique molecular identifiers. TCRdb re-derived calls from the PCR reads in MiXCR, one entry per CDR3 protein. The sample consists of some 280,000 distinct CDR3 sequences, 9.5% to 10% of them appearing once. This sample comprised PBMCs from the stem cell graft donor, obtained from the stem cell graft. The receptors stem from a human donor who donated a stem cell graft to a child with SCID.

In its sample, this clonotype was seen a few times. The rearrangement links TRBV7-9 to TRBJ2-2, with 9 bases that match TRBD2. This CDR3 region has 15 residues. The germline CDR1 and CDR2 sequences are SEHNR and FQNEAQ (reference sequence). V gave up 5 bases and J gave up 5 bases; unmatched junction bases: 6. CDR3 DNA: TGTGCCAGCAGCCCCCCGGGACTAGCAACCGGGGAGCTGTTTTTT. Translated, it gives CASSPPGLATGELFF.

The chain has TRBV5-1 and TRBJ2-5; 8 bases map to TRBD2. CDR1 and CDR2 from the germline V gene are SGHRS and YFSETQ. V was clipped by 1 base and J by 5 bases; unmatched bases: 4. The length of the CDR3 is 14 residues. CDR3 residues: CASSLPGGPETQYF. For the CDR3, the DNA is TGCGCCAGCAGCTTGCCGGGGGGGCCGGAGACCCAGTACTTC. Filled out from reference TRBV5-1 and TRBJ2-5, the complete variable domain reads KAGVTQTPRYLIKTRGQQVTLSCSPISGHRSVSWYQQTPGQGLQFLFEYFSETQRNKGNFPGRFSGRQFSNSRSEMNVSTLELGDSALYLCASSLPGGPETQYFGPGTRLLVL.

The chain uses TRBV19 and TRBJ1-1; no firm D call. Trimming removed 3 bases at V and 4 bases at J, with 9 bases between. CDR3 length: 13 amino acids. CDR1 LNHDA and CDR2 SQIVND come from the germline V gene (reference sequence). CDR3 nucleotides: TGTGCCAGTAGTATGGTCCGGGGCACTGAAGCTTTCTTT. It encodes CASSMVRGTEAFF.

This clonotype showed up just a few times. V gene TRBV5-1 combines with J gene TRBJ2-1; TRBD2 might be the D (7 bases). This CDR3 contains 16 residues. Trimming stripped 4 bases from V and 3 bases from J, with 17 bases between. Germline lookup yields CDR1 SGHRS and CDR2 YFSETQ. The CDR3 spells CASSTEGGAVYNEQFF. The CDR3 DNA sequence: TGCGCCAGCAGCACCGAGGGGGGGGCCGTCTACAATGAGCAGTTCTTC.

This clonotype was observed a handful of times. J is TRBJ2-5 and V is TRBV9; D possibly matches TRBD1 or TRBD2 (5 bases each). Germline V lookup: CDR1 SGDLS, CDR2 YYNGEE. V lost 4 bases to trimming and J lost 0 bases, with 13 bases between them. The CDR3 is 15 residues long. CDR3 sequence (DNA): TGTGCCAGCAGCCCGAGGGACCTGTACCAAGAGACCCAGTACTTC. Translated: CASSPRDLYQETQYF.

This clonotype has more than one count but fewer than ten. The V and J genes are TRBV24-1 and TRBJ2-3; D is unclear. V lost 3 bases and J lost 2, with 5 bases in between. CDR3 size: 13 residues. Germline CDR1 and CDR2: KGHDR and SFDVKD. This CDR3 reads CATSDVFTDTQYF. The CDR3 DNA reads as TGTGCCACCAGTGATGTCTTCACAGATACGCAGTATTTT.

The rearrangement joins TRBV10-2 to TRBJ2-2; TRBD2 aligns across 8 bases. This CDR3 is built from 15 residues. Germline V gene lookup returns CDR1 WSHSY and CDR2 SAAADI. V lost 10 bases to trimming and J lost 2 bases; unmatched junction nucleotides: 9. CDR3 protein: CATWSGGLNTGELFF. The CDR3 bases are TGCGCCACATGGAGCGGGGGCCTCAACACCGGGGAGCTGTTTTTT.

This clonotype was seen a few times. This chain links TRBV7-2 with TRBJ2-5; the D gene is possibly TRBD2 (5 bases). CDR1 is SGHTA, CDR2 FQGNSA, per germline. The CDR3 covers 12 residues. V gave up 1 base and J gave up 7 bases, with 7 bases separating them. The CDR3, as DNA: TGTGCCAGCAGCTTAGGGAGGAGGACCCAGTACTTC. It codes for CASSLGRRTQYF.

The chain has TRBV5-1 and TRBJ2-7; D possibly corresponds to TRBD2 (5 bases). Germline-derived CDR1 and CDR2 are SGHRS and YFSETQ. Trimming left V 5 bases short and J 5 bases short, with 20 bases between. This CDR3 spans 15 amino acids. CDR3 sequence: CASSWRGGFNHEQYF. The CDR3 nucleotides read TGCGCCAGCAGTTGGCGAGGAGGTTTTAACCACGAGCAGTACTTC. The whole variable domain, filled in from reference TRBV5-1 and TRBJ2-7, reads KAGVTQTPRYLIKTRGQQVTLSCSPISGHRSVSWYQQTPGQGLQFLFEYFSETQRNKGNFPGRFSGRQFSNSRSEMNVSTLELGDSALYLCASSWRGGFNHEQYFGPGTRLTVT.

The chain recombines TRBV7-9 with TRBJ2-7, with D tentatively TRBD1 (5 bases). Deletions cut 5 bases from V and 1 base from J, with 9 bases between. The CDR3 has 13 residues. Germline V lookup: CDR1 SEHNR, CDR2 FQNEAQ (reference sequence). The CDR3 nucleotides are TGTGCCAGCAGCCCAAGACAGTCCTACGAGCAGTACTTC. Translated, it gives CASSPRQSYEQYF.

In this sample, this clonotype turned up a few times. DNA for the CDR3: TGTGCCAACACCGGGACTCAAGGTTCCTACGAGCAGTACTTC. Translation: CANTGTQGSYEQYF. The rearrangement joins TRBV2 to TRBJ2-7; D is possibly TRBD2 (6 bases). The ends were cut back, 10 bases at V and 1 base at J, with 17 bases in the middle. The CDR3 runs 14 residues. CDR1 is SNHLY and CDR2 is FYNNEI in the germline V gene. The variable domain in full, completed from reference TRBV2 and TRBJ2-7, reads EPEVTQTPSHQVTQMGQEVILRCVPISNHLYFYWYRQILGQKVEFLVSFYNNEISEKSEIFDDQFSVERPDGSNFTLKIRSTKLEDSAMYFCANTGTQGSYEQYFGPGTRLTVT.

This clonotype was picked up a small number of times. V and J are TRBV12-3 or TRBV12-4 and TRBJ1-1, with TRBD1 matching over 7 bases. V was clipped by 7 bases and J by 7 bases; unmatched bases: 12. The CDR3 contains 14 residues. The CDR3 DNA reads TGTGCCAGCACCGCCCCAGGGGGAGGGGGTGAAGCTTTCTTT. This translates into CASTAPGGGGEAFF.

There are a few counts of this clonotype. This sequence joins TRBV6-2 or TRBV6-3 and TRBJ2-7; D unresolved. Trimming removed 4 bases from V and 0 bases from J, with 7 bases in between. This CDR3 is 13 amino acids long. Germline CDR1 is MNHEY and CDR2 is SVGEGT. The CDR3: CASSFDFSYEQYF. The DNA of the CDR3 is TGTGCCAGCAGTTTTGACTTCTCCTACGAGCAGTACTTC.

This chain connects TRBV5-1 to TRBJ1-2; perhaps TRBD1 as D (5 bases). The CDR3 totals 13 residues. With 5 bases removed from V and 6 bases from J, the gap between germline ends came to 14 bases. Germline V gene lookup returns CDR1 SGHRS and CDR2 YFSETQ. The CDR3 sequence is CASRHKGIDGYTF. The CDR3 DNA reads TGCGCCAGCAGACATAAGGGGATCGATGGCTACACCTTC.

This clonotype was seen a few times. This sequence joins TRBV12-5 and TRBJ1-2; TRBD1 is a possible D gene (6 bases). V lost 0 bases to trimming and J lost 6 bases, with 8 bases between them. Germline values: CDR1 LGHNT, CDR2 FRNRAP. The CDR3 contains 13 residues. CDR3 loop: CASGLVQGDGYTF. The CDR3 DNA reads TGTGCTAGTGGTTTGGTACAGGGAGATGGCTACACCTTC. Together with reference TRBV12-5 and TRBJ1-2, the CDR3 gives the full variable domain: DARVTQTPRHKVTEMGQEVTMRCQPILGHNTVFWYRQTMMQGLELLAYFRNRAPLDDSGMPKDRFSAEMPDATLATLKIQPSEPRDSAVYFCASGLVQGDGYTFGSGTRLTVV.

This clonotype was detected only a few times. V usage is TRBV6-2 or TRBV6-3 and J usage is TRBJ2-3, with a tentative D call TRBD2 (6 bases). The CDR3 contains 13 residues. V was clipped by 7 bases and J by 0 bases, with 8 bases between them. Germline CDR1 and CDR2: MNHEY and SVGEGT. The CDR3 spells CASTRGSTDTQYF. DNA for the CDR3: TGTGCCAGCACACGGGGGAGCACAGATACGCAGTATTTT.

The table lists this clonotype with many counts. This rearrangement joins TRBV12-3 or TRBV12-4 to TRBJ1-2; D is uncertain. V was clipped by 0 bases and J by 8 bases, with 7 bases between them. The CDR3 runs 12 residues. The CDR3 sequence is CASSLAVRGYTF. CDR3 DNA sequence: TGTGCCAGCAGTTTAGCGGTGCGGGGCTACACCTTC.

This clonotype was detected a few times. The V and J genes are TRBV12-3 or TRBV12-4 and TRBJ2-3; either TRBD1 or TRBD2 may supply D (5 bases each). This CDR3 has 13 residues. Trimming removed 7 bases from V and 1 base from J, with 9 bases in between. In DNA form, the CDR3 reads TGTGCCAGCAACGGGGACGGCACAGATACGCAGTATTTT. Translating gives CASNGDGTDTQYF.

This clonotype was seen a handful of times. This chain connects TRBV7-9 to TRBJ1-6; no reliable D call. Germline CDR1 is SEHNR and CDR2 is FQNEAQ (reference sequence). The CDR3 covers 11 residues. Deletions cut 5 bases from V and 15 bases from J, with 11 bases between. Here the CDR3 DNA reads TGTGCCAGCAGCCAGGAGGGTGTCCTCCACTTT. It yields the protein CASSQEGVLHF.

This clonotype was recorded at least ten times. The gene calls are TRBV4-2 and TRBJ2-4, with TRBD1 identical over 8 bases. Trimming at V came to 0 bases and at J to 6 bases, leaving 1 base not matched to a gene. The CDR3 length is 14 residues. Looked up from germline, CDR1 is LGHNA and CDR2 is YNFKEQ. The CDR3 reads CASSQEDRANIQYF. CDR3 bases: TGTGCCAGCAGCCAAGAGGACAGGGCAAACATTCAGTACTTC.

This clonotype came up a few times. The chain couples TRBV3-1 to TRBJ2-3; D is possibly TRBD2 (6 bases). Trimming left V 0 bases short and J 2 bases short, with 9 bases between. Germline CDR1 and CDR2: LGHDT and YNNKEL (reference sequence). The CDR3 runs 15 residues. The CDR3 sequence is CASSQETSYTDTQYF. For the CDR3, the DNA is TGTGCCAGCAGCCAAGAGACTAGTTACACAGATACGCAGTATTTT.